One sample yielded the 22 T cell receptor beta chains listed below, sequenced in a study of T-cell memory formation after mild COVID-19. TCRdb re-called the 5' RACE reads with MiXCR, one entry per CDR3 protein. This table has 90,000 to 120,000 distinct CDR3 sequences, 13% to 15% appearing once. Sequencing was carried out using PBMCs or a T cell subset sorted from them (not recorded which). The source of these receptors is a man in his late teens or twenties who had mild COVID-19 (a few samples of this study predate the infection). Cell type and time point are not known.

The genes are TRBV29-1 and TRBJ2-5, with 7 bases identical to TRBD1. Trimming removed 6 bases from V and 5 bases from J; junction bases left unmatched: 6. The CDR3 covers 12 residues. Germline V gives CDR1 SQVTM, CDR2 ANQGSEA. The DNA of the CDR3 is TGCAGCGTGCAACAGACAGGGGAGACCCAGTACTTC. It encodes CSVQQTGETQYF.

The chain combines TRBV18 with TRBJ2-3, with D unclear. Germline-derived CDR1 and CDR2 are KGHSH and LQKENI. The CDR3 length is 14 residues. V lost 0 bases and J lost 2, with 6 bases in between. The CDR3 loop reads CASSPPAHTDTQYF. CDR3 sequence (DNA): TGTGCCAGCTCACCACCGGCGCACACAGATACGCAGTATTTT.

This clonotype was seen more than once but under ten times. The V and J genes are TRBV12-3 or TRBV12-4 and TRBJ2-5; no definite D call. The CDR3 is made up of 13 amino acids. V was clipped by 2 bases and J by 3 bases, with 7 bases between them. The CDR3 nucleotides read TGTGCCAGCAGTTTAAGGGCGGAAGAGACCCAGTACTTC. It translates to CASSLRAEETQYF.

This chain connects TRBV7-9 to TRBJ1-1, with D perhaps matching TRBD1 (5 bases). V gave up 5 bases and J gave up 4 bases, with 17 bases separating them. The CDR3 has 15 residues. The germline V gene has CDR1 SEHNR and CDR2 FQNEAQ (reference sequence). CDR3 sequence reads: CASSTPGRGGTEAFF. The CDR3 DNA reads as TGTGCCAGCAGCACCCCAGGGAGGGGCGGCACTGAAGCTTTCTTT.

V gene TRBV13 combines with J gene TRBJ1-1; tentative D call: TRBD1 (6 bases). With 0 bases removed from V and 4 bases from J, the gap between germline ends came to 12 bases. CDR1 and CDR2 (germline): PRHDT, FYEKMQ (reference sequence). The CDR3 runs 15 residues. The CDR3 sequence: CASSLGAGEGTEAFF. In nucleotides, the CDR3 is TGTGCCAGCAGCTTAGGGGCAGGGGAGGGCACTGAAGCTTTCTTT.

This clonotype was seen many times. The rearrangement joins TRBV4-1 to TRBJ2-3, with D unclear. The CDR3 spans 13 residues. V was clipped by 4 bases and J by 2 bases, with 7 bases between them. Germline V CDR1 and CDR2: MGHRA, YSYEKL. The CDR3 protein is CASSRVLTDTQYF. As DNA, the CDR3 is TGCGCCAGCAGCCGGGTCCTCACAGATACGCAGTATTTT.

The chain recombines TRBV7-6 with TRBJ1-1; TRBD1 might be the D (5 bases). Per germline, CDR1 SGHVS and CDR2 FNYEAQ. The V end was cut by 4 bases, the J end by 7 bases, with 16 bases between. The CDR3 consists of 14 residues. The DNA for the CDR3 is TGTGCCAGCAGCTATGTGGGAGGCAGGGATGAAGCTTTCTTT. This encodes CASSYVGGRDEAFF.

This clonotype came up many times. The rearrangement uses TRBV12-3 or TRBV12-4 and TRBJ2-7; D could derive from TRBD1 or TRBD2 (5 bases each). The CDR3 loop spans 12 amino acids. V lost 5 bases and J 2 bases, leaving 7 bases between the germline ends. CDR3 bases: TGTGCCAGCAGTCCGGGACCCTACGAGCAGTACTTC. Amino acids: CASSPGPYEQYF.

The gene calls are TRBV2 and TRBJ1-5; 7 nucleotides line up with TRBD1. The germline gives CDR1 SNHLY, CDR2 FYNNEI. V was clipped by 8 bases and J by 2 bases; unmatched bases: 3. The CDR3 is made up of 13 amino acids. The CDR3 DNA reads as TGTGCCAGCCTGCAGGGGGGCAATCAGCCCCAGCATTTT. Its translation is CASLQGGNQPQHF.

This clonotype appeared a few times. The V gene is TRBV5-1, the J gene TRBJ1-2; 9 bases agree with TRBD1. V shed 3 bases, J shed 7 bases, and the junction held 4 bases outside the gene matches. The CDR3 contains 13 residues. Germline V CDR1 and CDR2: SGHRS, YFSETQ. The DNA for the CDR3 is TGCGCCAGCAGCTATGGACAGGGGTCTGGCTACACCTTC. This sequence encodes CASSYGQGSGYTF.

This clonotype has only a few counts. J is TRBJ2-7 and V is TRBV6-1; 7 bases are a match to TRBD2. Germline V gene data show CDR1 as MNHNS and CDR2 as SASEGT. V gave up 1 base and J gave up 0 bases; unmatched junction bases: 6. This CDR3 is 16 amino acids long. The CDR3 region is CASSEVWRGFSYEQYV. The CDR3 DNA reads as TGTGCCAGCAGTGAAGTCTGGCGGGGGTTCTCCTACGAGCAGTACGTC.

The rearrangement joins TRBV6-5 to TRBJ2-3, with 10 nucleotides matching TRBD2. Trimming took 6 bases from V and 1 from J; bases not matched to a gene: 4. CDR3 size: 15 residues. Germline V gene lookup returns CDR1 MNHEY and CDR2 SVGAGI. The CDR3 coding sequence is TGTGCCAGCAGGCCCACTAGCGGGGGCACAGATACGCAGTATTTT. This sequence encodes CASRPTSGGTDTQYF.

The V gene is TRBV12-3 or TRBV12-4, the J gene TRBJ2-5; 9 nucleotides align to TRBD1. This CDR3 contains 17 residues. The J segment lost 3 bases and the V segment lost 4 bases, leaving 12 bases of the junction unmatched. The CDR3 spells CASSSKWDREKEETQYF. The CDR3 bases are TGTGCCAGCAGTTCGAAGTGGGACAGGGAGAAAGAAGAGACCCAGTACTTC.

CDR3 residues: CASSLSISPPKRERNEQFF. CDR3 nucleotide sequence: TGTGCCAGCAGTTTATCGATATCCCCCCCCAAAAGGGAAAGGAATGAGCAGTTCTTC. This chain links TRBV27 with TRBJ2-1; no clear D gene. CDR3 size: 19 residues. The V end lost 0 bases, the J end lost 7 bases, and 25 bases lay between the germline ends. In germline, CDR1 is MNHEY, CDR2 SMNVEV (reference sequence).

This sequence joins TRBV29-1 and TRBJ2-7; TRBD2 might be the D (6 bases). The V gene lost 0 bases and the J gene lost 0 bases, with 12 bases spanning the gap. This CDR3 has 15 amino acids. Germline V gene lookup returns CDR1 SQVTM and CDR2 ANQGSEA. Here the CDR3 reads CSVEEIGGSSYEQYF. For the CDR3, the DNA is TGCAGCGTTGAAGAGATAGGAGGGAGCTCCTACGAGCAGTACTTC.

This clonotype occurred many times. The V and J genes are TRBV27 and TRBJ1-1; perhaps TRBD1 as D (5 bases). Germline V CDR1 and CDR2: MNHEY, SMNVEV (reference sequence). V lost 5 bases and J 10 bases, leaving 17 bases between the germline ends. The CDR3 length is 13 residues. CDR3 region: CASSPTLGGGAFF. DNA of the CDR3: TGTGCCAGCAGTCCGACCTTGGGGGGGGGAGCTTTCTTT.

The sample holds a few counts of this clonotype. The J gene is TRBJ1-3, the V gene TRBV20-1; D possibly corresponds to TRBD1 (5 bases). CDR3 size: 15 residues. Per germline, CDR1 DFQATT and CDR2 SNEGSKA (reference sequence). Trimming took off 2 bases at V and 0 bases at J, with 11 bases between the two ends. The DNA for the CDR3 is TGCAGTGCTAGACAGGGCCTGGTCTCTGGAAACACCATATATTTT. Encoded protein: CSARQGLVSGNTIYF.

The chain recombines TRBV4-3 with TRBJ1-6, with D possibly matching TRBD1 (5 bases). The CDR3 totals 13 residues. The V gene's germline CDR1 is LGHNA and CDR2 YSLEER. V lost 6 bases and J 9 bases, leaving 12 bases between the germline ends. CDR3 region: CASSPGYGSPLHF. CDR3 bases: TGCGCCAGCAGTCCAGGGTACGGTTCACCCCTCCACTTT.

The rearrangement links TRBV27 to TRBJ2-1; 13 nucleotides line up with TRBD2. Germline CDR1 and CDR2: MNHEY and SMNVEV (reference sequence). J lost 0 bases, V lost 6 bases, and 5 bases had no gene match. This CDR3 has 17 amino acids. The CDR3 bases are TGTGCCAGCAGCTCAGGACTAGCGGGGGTCTCCTACAATGAGCAGTTCTTC. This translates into CASSSGLAGVSYNEQFF.

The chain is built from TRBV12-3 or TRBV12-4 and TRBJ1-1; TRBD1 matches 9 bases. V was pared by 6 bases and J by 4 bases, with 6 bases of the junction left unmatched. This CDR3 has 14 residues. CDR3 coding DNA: TGTGCCAGCAGCTTGGACAGGGGAGGCACTGAAGCTTTCTTT. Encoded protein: CASSLDRGGTEAFF.

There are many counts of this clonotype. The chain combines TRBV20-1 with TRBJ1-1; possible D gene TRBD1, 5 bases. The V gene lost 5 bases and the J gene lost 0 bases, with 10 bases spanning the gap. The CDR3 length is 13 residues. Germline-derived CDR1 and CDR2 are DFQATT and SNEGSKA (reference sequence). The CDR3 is CSAPTEVNTEAFF. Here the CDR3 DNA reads TGCAGTGCTCCGACAGAAGTGAACACTGAAGCTTTCTTT.

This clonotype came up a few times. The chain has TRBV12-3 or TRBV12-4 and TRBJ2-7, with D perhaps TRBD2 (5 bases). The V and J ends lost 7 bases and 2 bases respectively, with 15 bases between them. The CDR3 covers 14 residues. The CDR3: CASTPGYPPYEQYV. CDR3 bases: TGTGCCAGCACTCCGGGGTACCCCCCCTACGAGCAGTACGTC.